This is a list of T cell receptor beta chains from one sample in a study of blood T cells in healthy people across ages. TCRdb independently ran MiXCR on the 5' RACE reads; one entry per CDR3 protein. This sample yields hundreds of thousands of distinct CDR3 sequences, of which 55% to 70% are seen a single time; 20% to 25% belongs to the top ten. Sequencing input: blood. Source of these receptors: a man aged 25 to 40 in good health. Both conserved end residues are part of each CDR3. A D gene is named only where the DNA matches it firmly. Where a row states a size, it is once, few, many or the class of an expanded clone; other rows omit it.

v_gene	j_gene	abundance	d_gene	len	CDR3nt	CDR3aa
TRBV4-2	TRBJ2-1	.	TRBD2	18	TGTGCCAGCAGCCAGCTAGCATCTGTAGCGGGGGGGCGAAATGAGCAGTTCTTC	CASSQLASVAGGRNEQFF
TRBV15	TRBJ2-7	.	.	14	TGTGCCACCAGCAGAGATCCGGCCACCTACGAGCAGTACTTC	CATSRDPATYEQYF
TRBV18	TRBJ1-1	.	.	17	TGTGCCAGCTCACCAACGCTCATCCTAGGGGGTGACACTGAAGCTTTCTTT	CASSPTLILGGDTEAFF
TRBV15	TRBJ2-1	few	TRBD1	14	TGTGCCACCAGTGGAGACAGGGTTGCCAATGAGCAGTTCTTC	CATSGDRVANEQFF
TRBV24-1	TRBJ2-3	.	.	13	TGTGCCACCAGTGAGGCAGCGACAGATACGCAGTATTTT	CATSEAATDTQYF
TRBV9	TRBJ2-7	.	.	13	TGTGCCAGCAGCGCCCCACTAAGCCACGAGCAGTACTTC	CASSAPLSHEQYF
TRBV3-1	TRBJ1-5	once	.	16	TGTGCCAGCAGCCAAGGGCCCCCCCTCTCCGGGCAGCCCCAGCATTTT	CASSQGPPLSGQPQHF
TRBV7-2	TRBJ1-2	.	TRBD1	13	TGTGCCAGCGGCTTTAACAGGGGCGACGGCTACACCTTC	CASGFNRGDGYTF
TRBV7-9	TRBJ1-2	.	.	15	TGTGCCAGCAGCTCCTCAAAAGGGGGTAACTATGGCTACACCTTC	CASSSSKGGNYGYTF
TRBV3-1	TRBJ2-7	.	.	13	TGTGCCAGCAGCCACCAGGGTTCCCACGAGCAGTACTTC	CASSHQGSHEQYF
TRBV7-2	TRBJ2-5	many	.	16	TGTGCCAGCAGCTTATTTTCGGGCTCCCTTAGAGGAACCCAGTACTTC	CASSLFSGSLRGTQYF
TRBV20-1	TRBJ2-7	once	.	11	TGCAGTGCTAGAGATAAGAACGAGCAGTACTTC	CSARDKNEQYF
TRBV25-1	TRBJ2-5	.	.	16	TGTGCCAGCAGTGGGATTGAGGGACAAGTGGAGGAGACCCAGTACTTC	CASSGIEGQVEETQYF
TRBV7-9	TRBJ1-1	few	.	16	TGTGCCAGCAGCTTAGGAAGTGTTCGATTGAACACTGAAGCTTTCTTT	CASSLGSVRLNTEAFF
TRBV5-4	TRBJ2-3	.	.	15	TGTGCCAGCAGCTTGGACGGGGGCCCCGATAGGGCGCAGTATTTT	CASSLDGGPDRAQYF
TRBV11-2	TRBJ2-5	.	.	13	TGTGCCGGCAGCTTCGGAGGGCAAGAGACCCAGTACTTC	CAGSFGGQETQYF
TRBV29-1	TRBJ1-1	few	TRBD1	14	TGCAGCGCCCAGACAGGGACGGTCTACACTGAAGCTTTCTTT	CSAQTGTVYTEAFF
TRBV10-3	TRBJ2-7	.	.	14	TGTGCCATCAGGGAATCCCCCAACCAATACGAGCAGTCCTTC	CAIRESPNQYEQSF
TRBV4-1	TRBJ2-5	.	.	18	TGCGCCAGCAGCCAGCTCGGTTCCCCGGACTCCTACGGGGAGACCCAGTACTTC	CASSQLGSPDSYGETQYF
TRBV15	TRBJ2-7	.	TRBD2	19	TGTGCCACCAGCAGAGATCCGAGGCGGACTAGCGGGACTCTGGACGAGCAGTACTTC	CATSRDPRRTSGTLDEQYF
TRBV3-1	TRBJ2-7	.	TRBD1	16	TGTGCCAGCAGCCCGTTTCACAAGGGGGCCTCCTACGAGCAGTACTTC	CASSPFHKGASYEQYF
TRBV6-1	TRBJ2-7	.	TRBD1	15	TGTGCCAGCAGTGAAAAAGAGGACAGGGGTAGGGAGCAGTACTTC	CASSEKEDRGREQYF
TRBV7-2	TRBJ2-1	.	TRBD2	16	TGTGCCAGCAGCTTAAGGCTAGCGGGGGGCCAAAATGAGCAGTTCTTC	CASSLRLAGGQNEQFF
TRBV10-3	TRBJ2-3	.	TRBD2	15	TGTGCCATCAGTGAGTCGAGTCCTAGCGGGCATACGCAGTATTTT	CAISESSPSGHTQYF
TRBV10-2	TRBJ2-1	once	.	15	TGCGCCAGCAGACTTGACGGGGGGCCTTACAATGAGCAGTTCTTC	CASRLDGGPYNEQFF
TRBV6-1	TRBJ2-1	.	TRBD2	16	TGTGCCAGCAGTGAAGCAAGACTAGCGGGGGTGGGTGAGCAGTTCTTC	CASSEARLAGVGEQFF
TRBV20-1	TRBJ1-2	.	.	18	TGCAGTGCTAGAGACAACTTTCTTATAACAGGGACCTTCGGGGGCTACACCTTC	CSARDNFLITGTFGGYTF
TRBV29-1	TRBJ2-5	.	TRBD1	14	TGCAGCGTCTCCCTACAGGGGGTCCAAGAGACCCAGTACTTC	CSVSLQGVQETQYF
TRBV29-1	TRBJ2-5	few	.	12	TGCAGCGTTGATGAACAGAAAGAGACCCAGTACTTC	CSVDEQKETQYF
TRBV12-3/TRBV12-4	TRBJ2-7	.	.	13	TGTGCCAGCAAAGCCTCCTGGGCCTACGAGCAGTACTTC	CASKASWAYEQYF
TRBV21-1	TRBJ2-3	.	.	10	TGTGCCAGGCCAGGGGATACGCAGTATTTT	CARPGDTQYF
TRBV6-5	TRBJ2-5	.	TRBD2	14	TGTGCCAGCAGTTACTTGGCTAGCGGGGGGACCCAGTACTTC	CASSYLASGGTQYF
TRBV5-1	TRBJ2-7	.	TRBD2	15	TGCGCCAGCAGCGCAGGACTAGCGGGGGGCCACGAGCAGTACTTC	CASSAGLAGGHEQYF
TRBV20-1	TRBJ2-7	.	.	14	TGCAGTGCTCCGGCTCCTGGCAGGGCCTACGAGCAGTACTTC	CSAPAPGRAYEQYF
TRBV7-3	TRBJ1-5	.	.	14	TGTGCCAGCAGACAGGACCCTAGCAATCAGCCCCAGCATTTT	CASRQDPSNQPQHF
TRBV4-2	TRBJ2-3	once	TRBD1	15	TGTGCCAGCAGCCAGCTTATGGACAGGGCAGATACGCAGTATTTT	CASSQLMDRADTQYF
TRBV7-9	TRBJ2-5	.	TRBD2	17	TGTGCCAGCAGCACTATAGCGGGACCTTTGACACAAGAGACCCAGTACTTC	CASSTIAGPLTQETQYF
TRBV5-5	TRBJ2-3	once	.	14	TGTGCCAGCAGCACGTGGAAGGGACCAGATACGCAGTATTTT	CASSTWKGPDTQYF
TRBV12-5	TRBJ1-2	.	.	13	TGTGCCAGTGGTTTGCGCCACATCGAAACCTACACCTTC	CASGLRHIETYTF
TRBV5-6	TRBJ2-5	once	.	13	TGTGCCAGCAGCTTGGATGAGCGGGAGACCCAGTACTTC	CASSLDERETQYF
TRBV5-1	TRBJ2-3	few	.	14	TGCGCCAGCAGCTTGGGCAGGATCACAGATACGCAGTATTTT	CASSLGRITDTQYF
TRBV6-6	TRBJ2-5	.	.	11	TGTGCCAGCAGTACAGGGATGGAGCAGTACTTC	CASSTGMEQYF
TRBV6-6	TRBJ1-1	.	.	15	TGTGCTAGCAGCCCTTTTGTGGTCACATATGCTGAAGCTTTCTTT	CASSPFVVTYAEAFF
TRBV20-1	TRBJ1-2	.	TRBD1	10	TGCAGTGCTCAGGGGGGCGGCTACACCTTC	CSAQGGGYTF
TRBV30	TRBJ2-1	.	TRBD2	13	TGTGCCTGCCACGGGACTAGTTTTAGTGAGCAGTTCTTC	CACHGTSFSEQFF
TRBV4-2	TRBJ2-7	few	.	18	TGTGCCAGCAGCTCCTCAGGGGGGGGAGCGGGTGTTTCCTACGAGCAGTACTTC	CASSSSGGGAGVSYEQYF
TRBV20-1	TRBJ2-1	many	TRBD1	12	TGCAGTGTTCAGGGGGCCGTCAATGAGCAGTTCTTC	CSVQGAVNEQFF
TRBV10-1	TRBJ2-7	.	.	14	TGCGCCAGTAACCGGGACACAGCGTCCCCCGAGCAGTACTTC	CASNRDTASPEQYF
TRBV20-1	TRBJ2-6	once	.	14	TGCAGTGCTAGCGGTCACTCTGGGGCCAACGTCCTGACTTTC	CSASGHSGANVLTF
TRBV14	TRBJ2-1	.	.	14	TGTGCCAGCAGCCAGAGGGACTTCTCCTCCGAGCAGTTCTTC	CASSQRDFSSEQFF
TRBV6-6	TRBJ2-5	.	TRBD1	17	TGTGCCAGCAGTAACCTTGGACAGGGGGCGCTTTGGGAGACCCAGTACTTC	CASSNLGQGALWETQYF
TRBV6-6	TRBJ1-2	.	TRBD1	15	TGTGCCAGCAGTTCCCCCGGGACAGGGTTTCATGGCTACACCTTC	CASSSPGTGFHGYTF
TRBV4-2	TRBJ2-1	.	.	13	TGTGCCAGCAGCCAAGCATGGACGGGTGAGCAGTTCTTC	CASSQAWTGEQFF
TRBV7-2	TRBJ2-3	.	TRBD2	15	TGTGCCAGCAGCCCTAGGACTAGCGGGGGAGATACGCAGTATTTT	CASSPRTSGGDTQYF
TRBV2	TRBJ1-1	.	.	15	TGTGCCAGCAGTGAAAGGGGGGCCGAGAACACTGAAGCTTTCTTT	CASSERGAENTEAFF
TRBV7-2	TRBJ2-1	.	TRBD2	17	TGTGCCAGCAGCTCACAGGTCGGGGCGGGGGTCTACAATGAGCAGTTCTTC	CASSSQVGAGVYNEQFF